This TCR beta chain was sequenced in a study of cytomegalovirus exposure and HLA in healthy donors. Whole-study results and caveats: Versus the approximately 670-donor mean, an Asian-associated ancestry cluster reportedly showed fewer N-insertions in a later analysis. In an earlier analysis, in approximately 570 donors, most V segments appeared productive either ~87% or ~30% of the time.

As regards this clone: Its antigen is not identified.

60 Vbeta and 13 Jbeta primers were used in PCR. Measured with immunoSEQ multiplex PCR; TCRdb has only the in-frame clones, and not every one. In the table there are 150,000 or so clones, around 80% of which are singletons. From germline, CDR1 is SGHKS and CDR2 YYEKEE (reference sequence). The CDR3 has 15 amino acids. With 0 bases removed from V and 6 bases from J, the gap between germline ends came to 13 bases. This receptor was taken from a man aged 18 to 29 in good health and CMV-seropositive. Sequencing was done on a sample of PBMCs. The V call is TRBV5-5, the J call TRBJ1-5, with D possibly matching TRBD1 (6 bases). In DNA form, the CDR3 reads TGTGCCAGCAGCTTGGGAACAGGGAGGGCTCAGCCCCAGCATTTT. Protein product: CASSLGTGRAQPQHF.